The 3 T cell receptor beta chains below all came from one sample that was sequenced in a study of blood T cell repertoires in COVID-19. Measured with immunoSEQ multiplex PCR; TCRdb has only the in-frame clones, and not every one. The sample holds 240,000 or so clones, roughly four fifths seen once. The sequenced material came from peripheral blood. Receptor source: a woman at least 80 years old with acute or convalescent COVID-19.

The chain recombines TRBV5-1 with TRBJ2-5, with D tentatively TRBD2 (5 bases). This CDR3 region has 13 residues. V was pared by 7 bases and J by 5 bases, with 15 bases between. The germline V gene encodes CDR1 SGHRS and CDR2 YFSETQ. DNA of the CDR3: TGCGCCAGCGCGACCGGGGTCCCGGAGACCCAGTACTTC. Its protein is CASATGVPETQYF.

The DNA of the CDR3 is TGTGCCAGCAGCGTCCAGGGCGCAACTAATGAAAAACTGTTTTTT. Its translation is CASSVQGATNEKLFF. The chain has TRBV9 and TRBJ1-4; D might be TRBD1 (5 bases). The V end lost 2 bases, the J end lost 0 bases, and 8 bases lay between the germline ends. The CDR3 length is 15 residues. From germline, CDR1 is SGDLS and CDR2 YYNGEE.

Concerning this clone: Other DNA variants within this sample encode the same CDR3. The genes are TRBV29-1 and TRBJ2-7, with D possibly being TRBD1 (5 bases). Trimming removed 4 bases at V and 1 base at J, with 8 bases between. The CDR3 extends over 12 amino acids. CDR1 and CDR2 from the germline V gene are SQVTM and ANQGSEA. CDR3 protein: CSVGQGSYEQYF. In nucleotides, the CDR3 is TGCAGCGTTGGTCAGGGTTCCTACGAGCAGTACTTC.